This T cell receptor beta chain was captured in a study of T-cell memory formation after mild COVID-19. Whole-study results and caveats: Contracting CD8+ clones were enriched in EMRA, CD4+ mainly in CM and EM. Unconfirmed was the SARS-CoV-2 specificity of second-wave clones that peaked on day 37. Day 15 to 85 contracting clones showed balanced CD4/CD8; day 15 to 37 expanders favored CD4+.

At least ten counts were recorded for this clonotype. Its antigen is as yet unknown. The CDR3 has 13 residues. Between the trimmed V and J ends, which lost 8 bases and 0 bases, there was a span of 9 bases. From germline, CDR1 is KGHSH and CDR2 LQKENI. MiXCR was run by TCRdb on the 5' RACE reads, yielding one entry per CDR3 protein. Among approximately 410,000 distinct CDR3 sequences listed, 20% to 25% were seen once. The TCR was taken from an adult woman who had mild COVID-19 (a few samples of this study predate the infection). Cell type and time point are not known. What was sequenced was PBMCs or a T cell subset sorted from them (not recorded which). This chain links TRBV18 with TRBJ2-3, with D uncertain. This CDR3 reads CASSPDSTDTQYF. CDR3 bases: TGTGCCAGCAGCCCGGACAGCACAGATACGCAGTATTTT.